Following are 6 T cell receptor beta chains from one sample sequenced in a study of shared clonotypes between healthy human individuals. Generated by immunoSEQ multiplex PCR, the TCRdb table keeps only in-frame clones and is missing some. Among approximately 2,000,000 clones, 92% were seen once, and the ten largest hold about 0.41%. Input material: naive CD4+ T cells from PBMCs. Subset meaning: CD45RA+ positively selected. These receptors were taken from a man aged 18 to 29 in good health. Some clones in this sample may be carry-over from other donors' samples.

This clone was seen only a few times. The J gene is TRBJ1-1, the V gene TRBV29-1; D gene uncertain. Germline lookup yields CDR1 SQVTM and CDR2 ANQGSEA. The CDR3 sequence is 11 residues long. V lost 7 bases and J lost 4, with 10 bases in between. CDR3 bases: TGCAGCGCCCTCGGAGTCACTGAAGCTTTCTTT. This gives the protein CSALGVTEAFF.

The genes are TRBV28 and TRBJ1-3, with D possibly matching TRBD1 (6 bases). The germline V and J ends were trimmed by 6 bases and 8 bases, with 8 bases remaining between them. The V gene's germline CDR1 is MDHEN and CDR2 SYDVKM. This CDR3 has 11 residues. CDR3 sequence reads: CASSQGYTIYF. Written as DNA, the CDR3 is TGTGCCAGCAGCCAGGGGTACACCATATATTTT.

The chain is built from TRBV11-1 and TRBJ2-2; TRBD2 agrees at 12 bases. CDR3 length equals 16 residues. Germline V lookup: CDR1 SGHAT, CDR2 FQDESV (reference sequence). Trimming cost V 5 bases and J 3 bases; bases outside gene matches: 4. CDR3 coding DNA: TGTGCCAGCAGCGTTCGACTAGCGGGAGACACCGGGGAGCTGTTTTTT. Residues: CASSVRLAGDTGELFF. Full variable domain (outside the CDR3, taken from reference TRBV11-1 and TRBJ2-2): EAEVAQSPRYKITEKSQAVAFWCDPISGHATLYWYRQILGQGPELLVQFQDESVVDDSQLPKDRFSAERLKGVDSTLKIQPAELGDSAMYLCASSVRLAGDTGELFFGEGSRLTVL.

This sequence joins TRBV7-9 and TRBJ2-6; 7 nucleotides line up with TRBD2. The V segment lost 8 bases and the J segment 0 bases; nucleotides outside the gene matches: 7. This CDR3 region has 16 residues. Germline V lookup: CDR1 SEHNR, CDR2 FQNEAQ (reference sequence). CDR3 nucleotide sequence: TGTGCCAGCCTCATCCGCGGGGGCTCTGGGGCCAACGTCCTGACTTTC. Protein sequence: CASLIRGGSGANVLTF.

The CDR3 coding sequence is TGTGCCAGCTCACCAGGAATCGGGCGAGATACGCAGTATTTT. It encodes CASSPGIGRDTQYF. The chain employs TRBV18 and TRBJ2-3; no reliable D call. The CDR3 is 14 amino acids. Trimming took off 2 bases at V and 5 bases at J, with 11 bases between the two ends. Germline CDR1 KGHSH, CDR2 LQKENI. Looking up the rest from reference TRBV18 and TRBJ2-3 gives the full variable domain: NAGVMQNPRHLVRRRGQEARLRCSPMKGHSHVYWYRQLPEEGLKFMVYLQKENIIDESGMPKERFSAEFPKEGPSILRIQQVVRGDSAAYFCASSPGIGRDTQYFGPGTRLTVL.

V and J are TRBV11-2 and TRBJ2-7; 7 positions match TRBD1. Germline CDR1 SGHAT, CDR2 FQNNGV. This CDR3 is 15 amino acids long. The J segment lost 0 bases and the V segment lost 4 bases, leaving 6 bases of the junction unmatched. In DNA form, the CDR3 reads TGTGCCAGCAGCTCACCCCGGGACAGCTCCTACGAGCAGTACTTC. Translated: CASSSPRDSSYEQYF.